Below, 28 T cell receptor beta chains from the same sample are listed, as sequenced in a study of CD8+ T cells in alopecia areata. RNA, once extracted, was reverse transcribed into cDNA for use as the sequencing template. The data were produced by immunoSEQ multiplex PCR, yet TCRdb's version contains in-frame clones alone and is incomplete. This sample carries about 82,000 clones, about 53% of them seen once, and the ten largest clones take 5.5% to 6.5%. Sequencing was done on a sample of NKG2D-high CD8+ T cells sorted from blood. Source of these receptors: a human donor with alopecia areata.

This clone was seen more than once but under ten times. The chain employs TRBV13 and TRBJ2-1; 9 bases match TRBD1. V dropped 3 bases and J dropped 4; count of bases not matched to a gene: 4. Germline lookup yields CDR1 PRHDT and CDR2 FYEKMQ (reference sequence). The length of the CDR3 is 15 residues. The CDR3 DNA reads as TGTGCCAGCAGCTTTGGGACAGGGCTTTACAATGAGCAGTTCTTC. Amino acid sequence: CASSFGTGLYNEQFF.

The chain is built from TRBV4-3 and TRBJ2-5; either TRBD1 or TRBD2 may supply D (6 bases each). The germline V gene encodes CDR1 LGHNA and CDR2 YSLEER. Trimming pared 2 bases from V and 5 bases from J, leaving 21 bases between. The CDR3 is made up of 17 amino acids. The CDR3: CASSQLGGTDRRETQYF. CDR3 bases: TGCGCCAGCAGCCAATTAGGGGGGACGGACCGTCGGGAGACCCAGTACTTC.

The CDR3 sequence is CASSSRDTSGSLGNEQFF. The CDR3 nucleotides read TGTGCCAGCAGCTCGAGGGATACTAGCGGGAGTCTTGGCAATGAGCAGTTCTTC. The gene calls are TRBV9 and TRBJ2-1, with 11 bases that match TRBD2. Germline-derived CDR1 and CDR2 are SGDLS and YYNGEE. There are 18 residues in the CDR3. V dropped 4 bases and J dropped 6; count of bases not matched to a gene: 15.

V and J are TRBV5-6 and TRBJ2-2; D is ambiguous. Per the germline V gene, CDR1 is SGHDT and CDR2 is YYEEEE. This CDR3 comprises 13 residues. Trimming took 2 bases from V and 6 from J, leaving 8 bases between them. CDR3 DNA: TGTGCCAGCAGCTTAATGATCTCCGGGGAGCTGTTTTTT. Encoded protein: CASSLMISGELFF.

This clone was counted between two and nine times. The V call is TRBV5-6, the J call TRBJ2-7; 9 bases map to TRBD2. V lost 2 bases, J lost 7 bases, and 7 bases stayed unmatched. This CDR3 is built from 14 residues. From germline, CDR1 is SGHDT and CDR2 YYEEEE. The CDR3 nucleotides read TGTGCCAGCAGCTTTGCGGGAGGGCCTCGGGAGCAGTACTTC. Translating it yields CASSFAGGPREQYF.

This clone was recorded a few times. This chain connects TRBV25-1 to TRBJ2-1, with no clear D. The CDR3 consists of 13 residues. Per germline, CDR1 MGHDK and CDR2 SYGVNS. Trimming cost V 1 base and J 6 bases, with 7 bases left between them. CDR3 amino acids: CASSELESNEQFF. In DNA, the CDR3 is TGTGCCAGCAGTGAATTAGAGAGCAATGAGCAGTTCTTC.

The CDR3 is CASSSHGGGSPYEQYF. The CDR3 nucleotides read TGTGCCAGCAGCTCACATGGGGGGGGCTCCCCCTACGAGCAGTACTTC. This sequence joins TRBV28 and TRBJ2-7, with D possibly being TRBD2 (7 bases). V was shortened by 6 bases and J by 2 bases, with 20 bases between the two germline ends. CDR1 is MDHEN and CDR2 is SYDVKM in the germline V gene. The CDR3 extends over 16 amino acids. The full variable domain, its missing parts supplied by reference TRBV28 and TRBJ2-7, is DVKVTQSSRYLVKRTGEKVFLECVQDMDHENMFWYRQDPGLGLRLIYFSYDVKMKEKGDIPEGYSVSREKKERFSLILESASTNQTSMYLCASSSHGGGSPYEQYFGPGTRLTVT.

For this clone: The sample carries other DNA sequences with the same CDR3. V gene TRBV20-1 combines with J gene TRBJ2-7; no firm D call. Germline V gene sequence: CDR1 DFQATT, CDR2 SNEGSKA (reference sequence). The ends were cut back, 0 bases at V and 1 base at J, with 1 base in the middle. There are 11 residues in the CDR3. The CDR3 region is CSARDSYEQYF. CDR3 DNA sequence: TGCAGTGCTAGAGATTCCTACGAGCAGTACTTC.

V and J are TRBV15 and TRBJ2-3; TRBD2 aligns across 7 bases. The V segment lost 0 bases and the J segment 3 bases; nucleotides outside the gene matches: 12. This CDR3 is 18 amino acids long. The germline gives CDR1 LNHNV, CDR2 YYDKDF (reference sequence). Here the CDR3 DNA reads TGTGCCACCAGCAGAGATAGCGGCGCGGGAGTCGTTACAGATACGCAGTATTTT. Translating it yields CATSRDSGAGVVTDTQYF.

CDR3 sequence: CASSLSGGATSYEQYF. The CDR3 nucleotides are TGTGCCAGCAGTTTATCGGGGGGGGCAACTTCCTACGAGCAGTACTTC. This chain joins TRBV27 and TRBJ2-7; D is perhaps TRBD2 (7 bases). Trimming took off 0 bases at V and 1 base at J, with 13 bases between the two ends. The CDR3 runs 16 residues. Germline assignment: CDR1 MNHEY and CDR2 SMNVEV (reference sequence).

This rearrangement joins TRBV9 to TRBJ2-7; perhaps TRBD2 as D (6 bases). Germline V gene data show CDR1 as SGDLS and CDR2 as YYNGEE. The length of the CDR3 is 13 residues. Trimming left V 0 bases short and J 6 bases short, with 10 bases between. The CDR3 DNA follows: TGTGCCAGCAGCGTAGGGGCGGGGAGCGAGCAGTACTTC. Residues: CASSVGAGSEQYF.

The CDR3 DNA reads TGTGCCAGCAGTTTTAGCGGGAGGGCCTACGAGCAGTACTTC. Protein sequence: CASSFSGRAYEQYF. The V and J genes are TRBV6-1 and TRBJ2-7, with 11 bases fitting TRBD2. Germline V lookup: CDR1 MNHNS, CDR2 SASEGT. V was clipped by 5 bases and J by 2 bases; unmatched bases: 2. The CDR3 is 14 residues long.

This chain joins TRBV11-2 and TRBJ2-7, with TRBD1 matching over 8 bases. CDR1 is SGHAT and CDR2 is FQNNGV in the germline V gene. The CDR3 is 18 amino acids. V trimming: 5 bases; J trimming: 3 bases; junction bases outside the gene matches: 18. CDR3 bases: TGTGCCAGCAGCACCTGGGACAGGTATTCGACTAGTATCTACGAGCAGTACTTC. It encodes CASSTWDRYSTSIYEQYF. The whole variable domain, filled in from reference TRBV11-2 and TRBJ2-7, reads EAGVAQSPRYKIIEKRQSVAFWCNPISGHATLYWYQQILGQGPKLLIQFQNNGVVDDSQLPKDRFSAERLKGVDSTLKIQPAKLEDSAVYLCASSTWDRYSTSIYEQYFGPGTRLTVT.

There are a few counts of this clone. The chain joins TRBV20-1 to TRBJ2-7; unclear D gene. The CDR3 is 10 residues long. Trimming stripped 3 bases from V and 2 bases from J, with 2 bases between. The germline V gene encodes CDR1 DFQATT and CDR2 SNEGSKA (reference sequence). The CDR3 is CSASPYEQYF. The CDR3, as DNA: TGCAGTGCTAGCCCCTACGAGCAGTACTTC.

The V call is TRBV7-2, the J call TRBJ1-1, with no clear D. The CDR3 is made up of 13 amino acids. V was cut by 1 base and J by 1 base, with 4 bases left in between. The germline gives CDR1 SGHTA, CDR2 FQGNSA. CDR3 region: CASSLVQNTEAFF. The DNA for the CDR3 is TGTGCCAGCAGCTTAGTCCAGAACACTGAAGCTTTCTTT.

This sequence joins TRBV13 and TRBJ1-2, with D tentatively TRBD1 (5 bases). This CDR3 has 16 residues. The germline CDR1 and CDR2 sequences are PRHDT and FYEKMQ (reference sequence). The V gene lost 7 bases and the J gene lost 4 bases, with 22 bases spanning the gap. This CDR3 is CASTPPFPDSGYGYTF. DNA of the CDR3: TGTGCCAGCACCCCTCCCTTTCCCGACAGCGGCTATGGCTACACCTTC.

As DNA, the CDR3 is TGTGCCAGCAGTGGCAGCGGGGGGGAAAACACAGATACGCAGTATTTT. Translated: CASSGSGGENTDTQYF. The genes are TRBV6-1 and TRBJ2-3; TRBD2 matches 10 bases. J lost 2 bases, V lost 4 bases, and 6 bases had no gene match. The CDR3 is 16 residues long. Germline assignment: CDR1 MNHNS and CDR2 SASEGT.

This chain uses TRBV7-8 with TRBJ2-7, with TRBD2 as a possible D gene (6 bases). Trimming stripped 3 bases from V and 0 bases from J, with 12 bases between. Germline-derived CDR1 and CDR2 are SGHVS and FQNEAQ. The CDR3 has 15 amino acids. In DNA, the CDR3 is TGTGCCAGCAGCTTCGGGGAGGCAAGCTCCTACGAGCAGTACTTC. As protein: CASSFGEASSYEQYF.

The rearrangement links TRBV15 to TRBJ2-5; TRBD2 might be the D (7 bases). The CDR3 has 15 amino acids. Per the germline V gene, CDR1 is LNHNV and CDR2 is YYDKDF (reference sequence). V dropped 1 base and J dropped 5 bases, with 14 bases sitting between them. The CDR3 reads CATSRGVGGGETQYF. CDR3 bases: TGTGCCACCAGCAGAGGGGTAGGGGGAGGGGAGACCCAGTACTTC. Using reference TRBV15 and TRBJ2-5 for the parts outside the CDR3, the full variable domain is DAMVIQNPRYQVTQFGKPVTLSCSQTLNHNVMYWYQQKSSQAPKLLFHYYDKDFNNEADTPDNFQSRRPNTSFCFLDIRSPGLGDTAMYLCATSRGVGGGETQYFGPGTRLLVL.

The chain couples TRBV7-9 to TRBJ1-5, with D possibly matching TRBD1 (5 bases). V gave up 3 bases and J gave up 3 bases, with 12 bases separating them. This CDR3 has 15 amino acids. Germline CDR1 and CDR2: SEHNR and FQNEAQ (reference sequence). The CDR3, as DNA: TGTGCCAGCAGCTTGGGTGGGGCGATCAATCAGCCCCAGCATTTT. Its translation is CASSLGGAINQPQHF.

J is TRBJ2-7 and V is TRBV13; a weak D match, TRBD2 (6 bases). This CDR3 is built from 16 residues. Germline CDR1 and CDR2: PRHDT and FYEKMQ (reference sequence). Deletions cut 4 bases from V and 3 bases from J, with 19 bases between. CDR3 DNA: TGTGCCAGCAGCTCAAAGCGGGCAGGACGCGTCTACGAGCAGTACTTC. Translated: CASSSKRAGRVYEQYF.

J is TRBJ2-4 and V is TRBV30, with TRBD2 matching over 10 bases. The CDR3 totals 14 residues. Per the germline V gene, CDR1 is GTSNPN and CDR2 is SVGIG (reference sequence). V shed 1 base and J 9 bases; nucleotides not matched to a gene: 6. The CDR3 region has the DNA TGTGCCTGGAGTGGAACTAGCGGGGTCGGCATTCAGTACTTC. This translates into CAWSGTSGVGIQYF.

This clone was counted a few times. The rearrangement links TRBV27 to TRBJ1-6; 9 bases line up with TRBD1. This CDR3 is 14 amino acids long. The junction had 3 bases not matched to a gene; V was cut back by 3 bases and J by 9 bases. CDR1 and CDR2 from the germline V gene are MNHEY and SMNVEV (reference sequence). Here the CDR3 reads CASSLGTGSSPLHF. The CDR3 DNA reads as TGTGCCAGCAGTTTGGGGACAGGGAGTTCACCCCTCCACTTT.

The CDR3 nucleotides are TGTGCCTGGAGTGCTCGGGGTTCCTACGAGCAGTACTTC. Translated: CAWSARGSYEQYF. The rearrangement uses TRBV30 and TRBJ2-7, with D possibly being TRBD2 (5 bases). The length of the CDR3 is 13 residues. The germline gives CDR1 GTSNPN, CDR2 SVGIG (reference sequence). Trimming stripped 1 base from V and 1 base from J, with 8 bases between.

This chain joins TRBV30 and TRBJ2-1; TRBD1 agrees at 9 bases. Germline V gene data show CDR1 as GTSNPN and CDR2 as SVGIG (reference sequence). Trimming at V came to 4 bases and at J to 2 bases, leaving 3 bases not matched to a gene. This CDR3 comprises 14 residues. The CDR3 protein is CAWTRTGAYNEQFF. DNA of the CDR3: TGTGCCTGGACGCGGACAGGGGCCTACAATGAGCAGTTCTTC.

This clone has just a few counts. The DNA for the CDR3 is TGTGCCTGGAGTGGCGGGGAAGCCGGGGAGCTGTTTTTT. Translated: CAWSGGEAGELFF. This chain joins TRBV30 and TRBJ2-2; TRBD2 might be the D (6 bases). CDR1 is GTSNPN and CDR2 is SVGIG in the germline V gene (reference sequence). This CDR3 comprises 13 residues. V shed 1 base and J shed 6 bases, with 9 bases lying between them.

The chain combines TRBV18 with TRBJ1-1; D is perhaps TRBD1 (5 bases). With 3 bases removed from V and 6 bases from J, the gap between germline ends came to 17 bases. CDR3 length equals 15 residues. Germline V gives CDR1 KGHSH, CDR2 LQKENI. The CDR3 reads CASSPTDSGEAEAFF. CDR3 DNA sequence: TGTGCCAGCTCACCCACAGACAGTGGTGAGGCTGAAGCTTTCTTT.

J is TRBJ2-5 and V is TRBV28, with D possibly being TRBD2 (6 bases). Trimming stripped 2 bases from V and 0 bases from J, with 10 bases between. The CDR3 is made up of 15 amino acids. Germline CDR1 reads MDHEN; CDR2 reads SYDVKM. The CDR3: CASSLPAGDQETQYF. The CDR3 DNA follows: TGTGCCAGCAGTTTACCAGCGGGCGACCAAGAGACCCAGTACTTC.